This is a list of T cell receptor beta chains from one sample in a study of blood T cell repertoires in COVID-19. Libraries were prepared by immunoSEQ multiplex PCR; TCRdb keeps only in-frame clonotypes and omits some of them. The table lists about 260,000 clones, roughly 86% of them singletons. Sequencing input: peripheral blood. These receptors were collected from a man in his forties who had recovered from COVID-19. Both conserved end residues are trimmed from each CDR3. The size field is filled for only some rows; it gives once, few, many or a size class.

CDR3	V	J	size
ASSLGRGNTGELF	TRBV5-4	TRBJ2-2	once
ASILGRTSGRIGTDTQY	TRBV7-9	TRBJ2-3	once
ASSVDLRIHEQY	TRBV9	TRBJ2-7	NA
ASGQFDARGYT	TRBV12-3/TRBV12-4	TRBJ1-2	NA
ASSLRQDLSGANVLT	TRBV5-8	TRBJ2-6	NA
ASSPSVLRTSGGYNEQF	TRBV5-5	TRBJ2-1	NA
ASSIKGVGNYGYT	TRBV19	TRBJ1-2	NA
ASKDQGKEEQY	TRBV19	TRBJ2-7	few
ASSLDKINTEAF	TRBV5-4	TRBJ1-1	once
ATKTSAPLDEQF	TRBV10-3	TRBJ2-1	NA
ASSPAGKTNYGYT	TRBV6-2/TRBV6-3	TRBJ1-2	NA
ASSRSGVGGYT	TRBV6-2/TRBV6-3	TRBJ1-2	NA
ASSPSGGSSYNEQF	TRBV6-2/TRBV6-3	TRBJ2-1	NA
ASSQTYEQF	TRBV7-2	TRBJ2-1	NA
ASSQELWGLARSTDTQY	TRBV4-1	TRBJ2-3	once
ASSSPGQGFGRELF	TRBV5-1	TRBJ2-2	NA
ASSYRTPANTGELF	TRBV6-5	TRBJ2-2	NA
AISEGPDRYEQY	TRBV10-3	TRBJ2-7	many
ASSIGLASSTDTQY	TRBV19	TRBJ2-3	NA
ASSLTVETQY	TRBV5-1	TRBJ2-5	NA
ASSRLAGEIAKNIQY	TRBV2	TRBJ2-4	once
ASSGGTSGGIYEQY	TRBV7-2	TRBJ2-7	once